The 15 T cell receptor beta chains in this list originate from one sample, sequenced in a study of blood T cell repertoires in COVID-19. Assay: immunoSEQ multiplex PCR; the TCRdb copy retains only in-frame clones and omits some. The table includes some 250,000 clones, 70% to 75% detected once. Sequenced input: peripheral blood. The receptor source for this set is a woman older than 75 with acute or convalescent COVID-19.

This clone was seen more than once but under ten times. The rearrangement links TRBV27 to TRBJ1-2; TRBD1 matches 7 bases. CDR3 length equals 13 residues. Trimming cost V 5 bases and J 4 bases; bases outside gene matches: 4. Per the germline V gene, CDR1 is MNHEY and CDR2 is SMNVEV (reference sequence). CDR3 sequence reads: CASSPTGLYGYTF. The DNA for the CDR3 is TGTGCCAGCAGTCCGACAGGGCTCTATGGCTACACCTTC.

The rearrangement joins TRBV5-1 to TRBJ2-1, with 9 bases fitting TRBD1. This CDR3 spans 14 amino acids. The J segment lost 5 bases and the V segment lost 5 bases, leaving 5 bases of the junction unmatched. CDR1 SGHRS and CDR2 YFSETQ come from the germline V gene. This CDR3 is CASRRQGDNNEQFF. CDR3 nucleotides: TGCGCCAGCAGGCGACAGGGGGATAACAATGAGCAGTTCTTC.

The CDR3 spells CASSRGQITDTQYF. The CDR3 region has the DNA TGTGCCAGCAGCCGTGGACAGATCACAGATACGCAGTATTTT. The chain joins TRBV7-8 to TRBJ2-3; D perhaps matches TRBD1 (6 bases). Trimming pared 5 bases from V and 2 bases from J, leaving 11 bases between. CDR1 and CDR2 (germline): SGHVS, FQNEAQ. The CDR3 extends over 14 amino acids.

The CDR3 sequence: CATQSGTGEGQPQHF. CDR3 in DNA: TGTGCCACCCAGTCCGGGACAGGGGAGGGTCAGCCCCAGCATTTT. The rearrangement joins TRBV24-1 to TRBJ1-5, with TRBD1 matching 10 bases. Trimming cost V 9 bases and J 6 bases; bases outside gene matches: 10. The CDR3 runs 15 residues. Germline CDR1 and CDR2: KGHDR and SFDVKD.

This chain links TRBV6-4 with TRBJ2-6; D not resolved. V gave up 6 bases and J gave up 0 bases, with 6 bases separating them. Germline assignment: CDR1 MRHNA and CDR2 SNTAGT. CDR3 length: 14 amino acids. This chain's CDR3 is CASSPGSGANVLTF. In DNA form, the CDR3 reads TGTGCCAGCAGCCCGGGCTCTGGGGCCAACGTCCTGACTTTC.

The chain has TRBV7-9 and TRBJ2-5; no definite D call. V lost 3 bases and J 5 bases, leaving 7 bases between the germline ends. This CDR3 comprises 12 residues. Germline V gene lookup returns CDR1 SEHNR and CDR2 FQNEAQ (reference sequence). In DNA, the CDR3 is TGTGCCAGCAGCTTTCTTGTTGAGACCCAGTACTTC. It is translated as CASSFLVETQYF.

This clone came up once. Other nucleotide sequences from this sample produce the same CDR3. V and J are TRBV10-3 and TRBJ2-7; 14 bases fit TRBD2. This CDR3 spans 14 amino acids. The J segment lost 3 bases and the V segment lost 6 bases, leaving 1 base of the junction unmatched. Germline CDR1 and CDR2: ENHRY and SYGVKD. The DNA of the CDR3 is TGTGCCATCAGCGGGACTAGCGGGAGCTACGAGCAGTACTTC. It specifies CAISGTSGSYEQYF.

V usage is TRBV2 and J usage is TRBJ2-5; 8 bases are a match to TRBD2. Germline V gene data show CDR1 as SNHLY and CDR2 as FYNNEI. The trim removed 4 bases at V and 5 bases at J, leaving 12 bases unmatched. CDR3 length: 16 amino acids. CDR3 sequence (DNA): TGTGCCAGCAGTGGGGGACGGGGGGGCCTGTCCGAGACCCAGTACTTC. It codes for CASSGGRGGLSETQYF. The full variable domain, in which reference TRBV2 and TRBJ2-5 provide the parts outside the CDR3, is EPEVTQTPSHQVTQMGQEVILRCVPISNHLYFYWYRQILGQKVEFLVSFYNNEISEKSEIFDDQFSVERPDGSNFTLKIRSTKLEDSAMYFCASSGGRGGLSETQYFGPGTRLLVL.

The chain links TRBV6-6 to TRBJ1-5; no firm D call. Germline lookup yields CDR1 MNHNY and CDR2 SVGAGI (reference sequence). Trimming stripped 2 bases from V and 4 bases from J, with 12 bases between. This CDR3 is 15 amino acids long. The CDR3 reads CASSYGRQTNQPQHF. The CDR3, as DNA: TGTGCCAGCAGTTACGGGCGACAAACAAATCAGCCCCAGCATTTT.

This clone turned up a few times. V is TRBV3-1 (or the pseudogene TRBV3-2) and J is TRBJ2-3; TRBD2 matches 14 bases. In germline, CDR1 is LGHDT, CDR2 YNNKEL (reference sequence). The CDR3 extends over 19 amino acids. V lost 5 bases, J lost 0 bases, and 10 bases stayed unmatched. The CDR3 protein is CASSNIGLAGGPSTDTQYF. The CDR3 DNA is TGTGCCAGCAGCAACATAGGACTAGCGGGGGGTCCTAGCACAGATACGCAGTATTTT.

Written as DNA, the CDR3 is TGCGCCAGCAGGCAAAGGGGGCTAGCGGGAGGGCAGTACCAAGAGACCCAGTACTTC. Translated: CASRQRGLAGGQYQETQYF. V gene TRBV4-1 combines with J gene TRBJ2-5; 12 positions agree with TRBD2. CDR1 and CDR2 (germline): MGHRA, YSYEKL. This CDR3 has 19 amino acids. Trimming cost V 6 bases and J 0 bases; bases outside gene matches: 14.

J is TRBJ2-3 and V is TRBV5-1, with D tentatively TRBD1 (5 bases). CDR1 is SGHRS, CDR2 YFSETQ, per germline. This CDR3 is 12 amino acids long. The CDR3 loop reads CAGRGSTDTQYF. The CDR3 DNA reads TGCGCAGGTAGGGGAAGCACAGATACGCAGTATTTT.

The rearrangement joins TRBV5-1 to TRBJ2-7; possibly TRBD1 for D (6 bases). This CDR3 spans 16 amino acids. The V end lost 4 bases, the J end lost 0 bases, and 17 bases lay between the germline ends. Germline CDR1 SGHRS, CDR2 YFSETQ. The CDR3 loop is CASSPDSPRPSYEQYF. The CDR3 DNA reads TGCGCCAGCAGCCCGGACAGTCCCAGACCCTCCTACGAGCAGTACTTC.

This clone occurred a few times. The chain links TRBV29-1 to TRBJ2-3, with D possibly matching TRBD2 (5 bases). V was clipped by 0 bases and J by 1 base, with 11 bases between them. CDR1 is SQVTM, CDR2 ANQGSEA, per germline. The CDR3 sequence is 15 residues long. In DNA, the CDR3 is TGCAGCGTTGAAGAAAGCGGAGTAGGCACAGATACGCAGTATTTT. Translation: CSVEESGVGTDTQYF.

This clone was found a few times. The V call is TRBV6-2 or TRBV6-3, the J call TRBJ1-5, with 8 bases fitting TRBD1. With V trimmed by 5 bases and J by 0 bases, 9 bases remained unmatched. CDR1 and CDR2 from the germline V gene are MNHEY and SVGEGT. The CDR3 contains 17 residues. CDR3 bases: TGTGCCAGCAGTCGTCTCGGGACAGGCGGTAGCAATCAGCCCCAGCATTTT. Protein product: CASSRLGTGGSNQPQHF.